This passage covers 29 T cell receptor beta chains from one sample sequenced in a study of CD8 T cells in ankylosing spondylitis. Via MiXCR, TCRdb re-called the 5' RACE reads, giving one row per CDR3 protein. The sample comprises 750,000 to 850,000 distinct CDR3 sequences, around 11% of which are singletons, and roughly 0.51% rests with the top ten. These receptors have no identified antigens. Points from the study as a whole: A motif of under ten highly homologous TCR beta variants was seen as apparently characteristic of ankylosing spondylitis blood.

Sequenced material: blood, either unsorted or a sorted T cell fraction (not recorded which). These receptors all stem from a male donor with ankylosing spondylitis.

This clonotype has just a few counts. The chain is built from TRBV20-1 and TRBJ1-1; D may be TRBD1 (6 bases). Trimming shortened V by 1 base and J by 12 bases, and 21 bases separated the two germline ends. Germline lookup yields CDR1 DFQATT and CDR2 SNEGSKA (reference sequence). This CDR3 is 14 amino acids long. Written as DNA, the CDR3 is TGCAGTGCTAGAGGGAACAGGGTCGATTGGAAGACTTTCTTT. Translating gives CSARGNRVDWKTFF.

This clonotype was seen at least ten times. V gene TRBV6-1 combines with J gene TRBJ1-6; D gene unclear. Germline V lookup: CDR1 MNHNS, CDR2 SASEGT. V lost 7 bases and J 0 bases, leaving 7 bases between the germline ends. This CDR3 is built from 14 residues. The CDR3 coding sequence is TGTGCCAGCATTGGGAGCTCCTATAATTCACCCCTCCACTTT. Protein sequence: CASIGSSYNSPLHF.

There are many counts of this clonotype. The chain couples TRBV27 to TRBJ1-1; a weak D match, TRBD1 (6 bases). CDR1 and CDR2 (germline): MNHEY, SMNVEV (reference sequence). The CDR3 runs 14 residues. V shed 1 base and J shed 4 bases, with 10 bases lying between them. DNA of the CDR3: TGTGCCAGCAGTTTATACCGCAGGGGCACTGAAGCTTTCTTT. Amino acids: CASSLYRRGTEAFF.

The rearrangement joins TRBV4-2 to TRBJ2-7; D may match TRBD1 or TRBD2 (5 bases each). The V gene's germline CDR1 is LGHNA and CDR2 YNFKEQ. V lost 1 base to trimming and J lost 5 bases, with 12 bases between them. The CDR3 covers 14 residues. The CDR3 nucleotides are TGTGCCAGCAGCCAAGGCGCCGGGACCGACGAGCAGTACTTC. Translated: CASSQGAGTDEQYF.

The chain employs TRBV30 and TRBJ2-7; D might be TRBD1 (5 bases). Germline CDR1 GTSNPN, CDR2 SVGIG (reference sequence). CDR3 size: 14 residues. With 2 bases removed from V and 7 bases from J, the gap between germline ends came to 18 bases. In DNA form, the CDR3 reads TGTGCCTGGAGTTGGGCAGGGATGGCGGCGGAGCAGTACTTC. Translated: CAWSWAGMAAEQYF.

V is TRBV28 and J is TRBJ1-5; D is ambiguous. Trimming left V 7 bases short and J 3 bases short, with 7 bases between. This CDR3 is 12 amino acids long. Germline V gene lookup returns CDR1 MDHEN and CDR2 SYDVKM. CDR3 nucleotide sequence: TGTGCCAGCAAGTTAGACAATCAGCCCCAGCATTTT. It yields the protein CASKLDNQPQHF.

This chain links TRBV2 with TRBJ1-6, with 7 bases identical to TRBD1. Germline V lookup: CDR1 SNHLY, CDR2 FYNNEI. CDR3 length equals 16 residues. Trimming removed 6 bases from V and 6 bases from J; junction bases left unmatched: 11. CDR3 region: CASRPFQGETNSPLHF. CDR3 DNA sequence: TGTGCCAGCAGGCCCTTCCAGGGGGAGACTAATTCACCCCTCCACTTT.

Only a few counts were recorded for this clonotype. The chain has TRBV2 and TRBJ2-3, with TRBD1 matching over 7 bases. CDR1 is SNHLY, CDR2 FYNNEI, per germline. With 0 bases clipped from V and 1 base from J, the junction kept 4 bases outside the gene matches. This CDR3 has 16 residues. Here the CDR3 reads CASSEAGTAGTDTQYF. DNA of the CDR3: TGTGCCAGCAGTGAAGCCGGGACAGCAGGCACAGATACGCAGTATTTT.

This clonotype was counted a few times. The J gene is TRBJ2-7, the V gene TRBV12-3 or TRBV12-4, with 11 bases lining up with TRBD2. J gave up 2 bases and V 4 bases, and 4 bases lay outside the gene matches. The CDR3 runs 15 residues. CDR3 amino acids: CASSSGLAETYEQYF. CDR3 coding DNA: TGTGCCAGCAGTTCGGGACTAGCGGAAACCTACGAGCAGTACTTC.

This clonotype was counted a few times. The chain uses TRBV5-1 and TRBJ2-7; tentative D call: TRBD2 (6 bases). Germline V gene lookup returns CDR1 SGHRS and CDR2 YFSETQ. V was shortened by 1 base and J by 6 bases, with 14 bases between the two germline ends. The CDR3 runs to 14 residues. For the CDR3, the DNA is TGCGCCAGCAGCTTGTTGGCGGGGACCCTCGAGCAGTACTTC. This codes for CASSLLAGTLEQYF.

This clonotype has ten or more counts. The V call is TRBV20-1, the J call TRBJ1-2, with no clear D. Germline V lookup: CDR1 DFQATT, CDR2 SNEGSKA (reference sequence). The length of the CDR3 is 13 residues. V shed 0 bases and J shed 2 bases, with 7 bases lying between them. The CDR3 region has the DNA TGCAGTGCTAGAGATAGTGTAAACTATGGCTACACCTTC. It specifies CSARDSVNYGYTF.

This clonotype was counted at least ten times. The rearrangement joins TRBV29-1 to TRBJ1-1; TRBD1 agrees at 9 bases. V lost 6 bases, J lost 6 bases, and 8 bases stayed unmatched. This CDR3 is 13 amino acids long. CDR1 SQVTM and CDR2 ANQGSEA come from the germline V gene. CDR3: CSVAGTGIAEAFF. The CDR3 coding sequence is TGCAGCGTGGCCGGGACAGGGATCGCTGAAGCTTTCTTT.

This clonotype has just a few counts. The CDR3 nucleotides are TGTGCCAGCAGTTTAGACAGGAACAGTCGCAATCAGCCCCAGCATTTT. It is translated as CASSLDRNSRNQPQHF. The chain recombines TRBV12-3 or TRBV12-4 with TRBJ1-5; D may be TRBD1 (5 bases). The CDR3 covers 16 residues. V lost 1 base, J lost 2 bases, and 12 bases lay in between.

There are a few counts of this clonotype. CDR3 DNA sequence: TGCGCCAGCAGCCCTGAACCGGGACAGGACCTCTACGAGCAGTACTTC. Its translation is CASSPEPGQDLYEQYF. The chain uses TRBV5-1 and TRBJ2-7; 8 bases are a match to TRBD1. CDR1 is SGHRS, CDR2 YFSETQ, per germline. The CDR3 covers 16 residues. V was pared by 4 bases and J by 3 bases, with 12 bases of the junction left unmatched.

This clonotype was picked up a small number of times. This rearrangement joins TRBV20-1 to TRBJ2-3; tentative D call: TRBD1 (5 bases). CDR1 is DFQATT, CDR2 SNEGSKA, per germline (reference sequence). The CDR3 spans 14 residues. V lost 6 bases, J lost 1 base, and 14 bases lay in between. The CDR3 reads CSAMPRGGTDTQYF. In DNA, the CDR3 is TGCAGTGCCATGCCAAGGGGCGGCACAGATACGCAGTATTTT.

There are a few counts of this clonotype. This chain uses TRBV6-5 with TRBJ2-7; the D call may be TRBD1 or TRBD2 (5 bases each). CDR1 MNHEY and CDR2 SVGAGI come from the germline V gene. Trimming took 2 bases from V and 2 from J, leaving 13 bases between them. The CDR3 contains 15 residues. This chain's CDR3 is CASSYRAGTAYEQYF. CDR3 coding DNA: TGTGCCAGCAGTTACCGCGCCGGGACGGCCTACGAGCAGTACTTC.

Only a few counts were recorded for this clonotype. The chain carries TRBV10-3 and TRBJ2-4, with D tentatively TRBD2 (6 bases). The CDR3 sequence is 15 residues long. CDR1 and CDR2 (germline): ENHRY, SYGVKD. V lost 9 bases to trimming and J lost 0 bases, with 15 bases between them. CDR3 in amino acids: CAIKDGSLAKNIQYF. The DNA for the CDR3 is TGTGCCATAAAAGACGGGAGTCTAGCCAAAAACATTCAGTACTTC.

This clonotype was recorded a few times. The V call is TRBV4-3, the J call TRBJ2-7; possible D gene TRBD1, 6 bases. The CDR3 covers 15 residues. V lost 1 base and J 3 bases, leaving 13 bases between the germline ends. Germline CDR1 reads LGHNA; CDR2 reads YSLEER. CDR3 in DNA: TGCGCCAGCAGCCAAGTAGCCAGGGGTAGCTACGAGCAGTACTTC. This translates into CASSQVARGSYEQYF.

V gene TRBV12-3 or TRBV12-4 combines with J gene TRBJ2-1; D might be TRBD1 (6 bases). Deletions cut 11 bases from V and 1 base from J, with 15 bases between. CDR3 length: 14 amino acids. The CDR3, as DNA: TGTGCCCAAAGCAGGGGCTCATCCTACAATGAGCAGTTCTTC. Amino acids: CAQSRGSSYNEQFF.

This clonotype occurred once. The chain is built from TRBV24-1 and TRBJ1-4; D not certain. Trimming stripped 4 bases from V and 2 bases from J, with 13 bases between. This CDR3 is built from 16 residues. CDR1 is KGHDR, CDR2 SFDVKD, per germline. CDR3 region: CATSDPGGGTNEKLFF. The CDR3 nucleotides read TGTGCCACCAGTGACCCCGGTGGCGGCACTAATGAAAAACTGTTTTTT.

This clonotype was recorded at least ten times. The chain links TRBV5-1 to TRBJ2-3, with D maybe TRBD2 (6 bases). Between the trimmed V and J ends, which lost 4 bases and 4 bases, there was a span of 13 bases. The CDR3 contains 14 residues. Germline V gives CDR1 SGHRS, CDR2 YFSETQ. The CDR3 DNA follows: TGCGCCAGCAGCACCGGAGGGCCTCCAGATACGCAGTATTTT. Its translation: CASSTGGPPDTQYF.

The chain uses TRBV28 and TRBJ1-2; 7 nucleotides align to TRBD1. CDR3 length equals 14 residues. The germline gives CDR1 MDHEN, CDR2 SYDVKM. The junction had 10 bases not matched to a gene; V was cut back by 5 bases and J by 7 bases. CDR3 DNA: TGTGCCAGCAGTCCAGACGACAGGGCGGTTGGCTACACCTTC. Translating it yields CASSPDDRAVGYTF.

Ten or more counts support this clonotype. As DNA, the CDR3 is TGTGCCAGCAGTTTCCGGACAGGAACCTACGAGCAGTACTTC. It translates to CASSFRTGTYEQYF. The V and J genes are TRBV28 and TRBJ2-7; TRBD1 aligns across 7 bases. The CDR3 length is 14 residues. The ends lost 3 bases at V and 2 bases at J; junction bases unmatched: 4. Germline V lookup: CDR1 MDHEN, CDR2 SYDVKM.

This clonotype was counted between two and nine times. The rearrangement joins TRBV9 to TRBJ1-4; unclear D gene. Trimming shortened V by 4 bases and J by 5 bases, and 15 bases separated the two germline ends. In germline, CDR1 is SGDLS, CDR2 YYNGEE. The CDR3 has 15 residues. The chain's CDR3 is CASSFRVRENEKLFF. The CDR3 DNA reads as TGTGCCAGCAGCTTTCGAGTGAGAGAAAATGAAAAACTGTTTTTT.

This clonotype was seen many times. V is TRBV4-1 and J is TRBJ2-1; D unclear. The CDR3 spans 13 residues. The V end lost 4 bases, the J end lost 6 bases, and 10 bases lay between the germline ends. From germline, CDR1 is MGHRA and CDR2 YSYEKL. The CDR3 DNA reads as TGCGCCAGCAGCCGAAACAATATCAATGAGCAGTTCTTC. It encodes CASSRNNINEQFF.

This clonotype has only a few counts. The chain links TRBV20-1 to TRBJ2-7; D is unresolved. This CDR3 comprises 13 residues. From germline, CDR1 is DFQATT and CDR2 SNEGSKA (reference sequence). Trimming pared 7 bases from V and 3 bases from J, leaving 16 bases between. The chain's CDR3 is CSVPRIPIYEQYF. The CDR3 region has the DNA TGCAGTGTTCCTCGGATACCAATCTACGAGCAGTACTTC.

V is TRBV6-1 and J is TRBJ1-5, with D possibly matching TRBD1 (5 bases). Germline values: CDR1 MNHNS, CDR2 SASEGT. The CDR3 contains 16 residues. Trimming removed 8 bases from V and 6 bases from J, with 23 bases in between. The CDR3 bases are TGTGCCAGCGGTCAGGGATCTGTGGGTTTAAGTCAGCCCCAGCATTTT. Protein product: CASGQGSVGLSQPQHF.

This clonotype was observed a few times. V gene TRBV9 combines with J gene TRBJ2-1; 7 positions agree with TRBD2. Germline CDR1 and CDR2: SGDLS and YYNGEE. J was trimmed by 2 bases and V by 0 bases; bases with no gene match: 5. The CDR3 is 16 amino acids. This CDR3 reads CASSVASLAAYNEQFF. CDR3 nucleotide sequence: TGTGCCAGCAGCGTAGCTTCGCTAGCGGCCTACAATGAGCAGTTCTTC.

At least ten counts were recorded for this clonotype. The rearrangement joins TRBV7-2 to TRBJ2-5, with 7 bases that match TRBD2. The CDR3 totals 14 residues. V was pared by 4 bases and J by 5 bases, with 7 bases of the junction left unmatched. CDR1 is SGHTA and CDR2 is FQGNSA in the germline V gene. CDR3 amino acids: CASSSGTIPETQYF. Written as DNA, the CDR3 is TGTGCCAGCAGCTCCGGGACTATCCCCGAGACCCAGTACTTC.